The T cell receptor beta chain described here comes from a study of cytomegalovirus exposure and HLA in healthy donors. The CDR3 has 14 residues. The V end was cut by 4 bases, the J end by 0 bases, with 10 bases between. Germline CDR1 is SGDLS and CDR2 is YYNGEE. The PCR made use of 60 Vbeta and 13 Jbeta primers. Assay used: immunoSEQ multiplex PCR; TCRdb lists only in-frame clones, some missing. The repertoire has 80,000 to 100,000 clones, roughly 70% of them found once; the top ten carry roughly 2.5%. V usage is TRBV9 and J usage is TRBJ1-2; D remains unclear. Sequenced: PBMCs. The clonotype comes from a man between 50 and 59 years old in good health and CMV-seronegative. The CDR3 is CASSSIGANYGYTF. In DNA form, the CDR3 reads TGTGCCAGCAGCTCCATCGGGGCTAACTATGGCTACACCTTC.